The source of this T cell receptor (beta chain) is a study of a mutant IDH1 vaccine in newly diagnosed glioma. Study findings and constraints: The authors found pseudoprogression apparently unrelated to changes in top peripheral T cell clonotypes.

Time point of the sample: baseline, week 1 (first vaccination visit). Noted treatment: pre-vaccination baseline after standard-of-care therapy. A word on this clone: Antigen: not known.

The V gene's germline CDR1 is LNHDA and CDR2 SQIVND (reference sequence). This CDR3 spans 17 amino acids. V was trimmed by 4 bases and J by 1 base, leaving 17 bases between them. Here immunoSEQ multiplex PCR was the method, and the copy in TCRdb shows in-frame clones only, minus some. The table records about 88,000 clones, roughly 82% of them present only once. This specimen was PBMCs, taken from a glioma patient treated with radiotherapy, temozolomide or both. The TCR was taken from a man in his forties with glioma. Some clones in this sample may be carry-over from other donors' samples. The chain combines TRBV19 with TRBJ1-5; no firm D call. DNA for the CDR3: TGTGCCAGTAGTACCCGCCCCCAAAGCGTGAGCAATCAGCCCCAGCATTTT. Its translation is CASSTRPQSVSNQPQHF.